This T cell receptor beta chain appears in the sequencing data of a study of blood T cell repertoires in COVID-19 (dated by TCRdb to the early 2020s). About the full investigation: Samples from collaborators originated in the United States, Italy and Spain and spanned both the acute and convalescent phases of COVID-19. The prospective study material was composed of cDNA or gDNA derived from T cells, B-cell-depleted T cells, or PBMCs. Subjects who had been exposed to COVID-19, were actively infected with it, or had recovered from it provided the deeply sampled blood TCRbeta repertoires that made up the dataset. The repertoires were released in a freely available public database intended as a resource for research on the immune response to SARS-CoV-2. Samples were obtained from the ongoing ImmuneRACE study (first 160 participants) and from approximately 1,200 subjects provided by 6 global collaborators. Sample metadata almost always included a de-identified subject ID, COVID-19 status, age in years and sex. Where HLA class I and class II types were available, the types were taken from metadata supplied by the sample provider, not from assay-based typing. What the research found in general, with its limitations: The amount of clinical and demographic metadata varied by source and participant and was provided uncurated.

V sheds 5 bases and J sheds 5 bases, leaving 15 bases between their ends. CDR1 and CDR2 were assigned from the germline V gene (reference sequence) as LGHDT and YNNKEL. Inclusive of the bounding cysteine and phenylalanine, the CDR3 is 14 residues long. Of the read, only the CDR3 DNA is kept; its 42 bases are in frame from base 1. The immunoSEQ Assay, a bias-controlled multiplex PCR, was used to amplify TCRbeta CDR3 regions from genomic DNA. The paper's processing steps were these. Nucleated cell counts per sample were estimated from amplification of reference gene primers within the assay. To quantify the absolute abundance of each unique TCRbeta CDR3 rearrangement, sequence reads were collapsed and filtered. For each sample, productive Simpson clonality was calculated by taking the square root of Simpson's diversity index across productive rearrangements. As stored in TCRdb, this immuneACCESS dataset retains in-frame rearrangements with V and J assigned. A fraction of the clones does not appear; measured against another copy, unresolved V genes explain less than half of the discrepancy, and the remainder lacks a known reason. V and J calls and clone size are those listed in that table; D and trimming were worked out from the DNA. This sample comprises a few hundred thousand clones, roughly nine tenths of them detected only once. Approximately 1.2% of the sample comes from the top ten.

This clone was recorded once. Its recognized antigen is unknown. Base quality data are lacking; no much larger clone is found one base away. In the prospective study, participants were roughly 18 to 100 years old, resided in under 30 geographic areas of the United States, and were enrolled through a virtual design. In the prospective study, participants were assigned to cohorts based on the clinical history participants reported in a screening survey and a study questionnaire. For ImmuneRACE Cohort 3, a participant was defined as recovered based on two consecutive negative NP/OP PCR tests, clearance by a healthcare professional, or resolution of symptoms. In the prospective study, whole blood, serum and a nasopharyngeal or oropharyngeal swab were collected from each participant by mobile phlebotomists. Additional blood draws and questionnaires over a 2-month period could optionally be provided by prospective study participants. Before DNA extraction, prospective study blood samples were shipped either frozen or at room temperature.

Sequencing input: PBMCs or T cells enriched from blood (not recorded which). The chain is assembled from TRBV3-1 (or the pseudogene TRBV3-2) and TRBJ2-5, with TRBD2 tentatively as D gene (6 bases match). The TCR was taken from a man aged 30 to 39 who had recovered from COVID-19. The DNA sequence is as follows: TGTGCCAGCAGCTCCGGGGGAGGAGGGGAGACCCAGTACTTC. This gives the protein CASSSGGGGETQYF.